Shown below are 2 T cell receptor beta chains from a single sample sequenced in a study of human T cells and chemical hapten exposure. As for time point: healthy volunteer bleed at 2 weeks. Unfractionated whole blood yielded total RNA. TCRdb itself ran the RACE reads through MiXCR, one entry per CDR3 protein. This table holds roughly 130,000 distinct CDR3 sequences, 8.5% to 9.5% found once. The sequencing sample was made of whole blood. The receptor source for this set is a male donor in good health. Some clones in this sample may be carry-over from other donors' samples.

This rearrangement joins TRBV6-5 to TRBJ2-7; 7 bases line up with TRBD1. This CDR3 spans 15 amino acids. The germline V gene has CDR1 MNHEY and CDR2 SVGAGI. J gave up 1 base and V 0 bases, and 3 bases lay outside the gene matches. In nucleotides, the CDR3 is TGTGCCAGCAGTTACTCGAGGGACAGATCCTACGAGCAGTACTTC. As protein: CASSYSRDRSYEQYF.

In its sample, this clonotype was seen many times. V gene TRBV6-4 combines with J gene TRBJ2-1; tentatively, D is TRBD2 (5 bases). Germline assignment: CDR1 MRHNA and CDR2 SNTAGT. Trimming removed 0 bases at V and 0 bases at J, with 6 bases between. The CDR3 is made up of 15 amino acids. CDR3 sequence: CASSDSSGSYNEQFF. In DNA form, the CDR3 reads TGTGCCAGCAGTGACTCGAGCGGCTCCTACAATGAGCAGTTCTTC.